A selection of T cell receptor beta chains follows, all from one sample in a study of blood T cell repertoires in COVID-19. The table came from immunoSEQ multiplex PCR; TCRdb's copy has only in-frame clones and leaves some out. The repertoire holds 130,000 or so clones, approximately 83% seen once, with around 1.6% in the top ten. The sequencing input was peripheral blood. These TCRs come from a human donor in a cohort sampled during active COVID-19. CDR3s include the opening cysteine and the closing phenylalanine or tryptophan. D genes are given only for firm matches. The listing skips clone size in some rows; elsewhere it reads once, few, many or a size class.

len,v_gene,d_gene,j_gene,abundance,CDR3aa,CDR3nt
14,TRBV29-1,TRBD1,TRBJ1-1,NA,CSVRQGPMNTEAFF,TGCAGCGTGAGACAGGGACCGATGAACACTGAAGCTTTCTTT
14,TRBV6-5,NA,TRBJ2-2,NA,CASRTLVNTGELFF,TGTGCCAGCAGGACTCTGGTGAACACCGGGGAGCTGTTTTTT
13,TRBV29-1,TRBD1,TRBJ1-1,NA,CSVEDNRGQGAFF,TGCAGCGTTGAAGACAACAGGGGCCAGGGGGCTTTCTTT
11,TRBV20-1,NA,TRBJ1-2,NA,CSKQVNYGYTF,TGCAGTAAACAGGTTAACTATGGCTACACCTTC
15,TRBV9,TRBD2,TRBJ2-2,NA,CASSVVAGGNGELFF,TGTGCCAGCAGCGTAGTAGCGGGAGGGAACGGGGAGCTGTTTTTT
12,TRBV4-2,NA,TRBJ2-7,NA,CASSIQGYEQYF,TGTGCCAGCAGCATTCAGGGCTACGAGCAGTACTTC
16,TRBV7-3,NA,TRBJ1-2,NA,CASSLNSRQTRGGYTF,TGTGCCAGCAGCTTAAACTCTCGGCAGACTCGCGGAGGCTACACCTTC
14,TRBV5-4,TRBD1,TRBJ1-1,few,CASSLSGTGRQAFF,TGTGCCAGCAGCCTATCCGGGACAGGGAGACAAGCTTTCTTT
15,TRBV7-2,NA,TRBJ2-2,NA,CASSLRLGSAGELFF,TGTGCCAGCAGCTTAAGACTAGGAAGTGCCGGGGAGCTGTTTTTT
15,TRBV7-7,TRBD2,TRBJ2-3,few,CASSLEAGVSDTQYF,TGTGCTAGCAGCTTAGAGGCGGGAGTGTCAGATACGCAGTATTTT
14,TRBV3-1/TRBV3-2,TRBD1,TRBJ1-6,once,CASSIRDSNSPLHF,TGTGCCAGCAGCATCCGGGACAGCAATTCACCCCTCCACTTT
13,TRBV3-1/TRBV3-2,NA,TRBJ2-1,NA,CASSQEPQNEQFF,TGTGCCAGCAGCCAAGAACCGCAGAATGAGCAGTTCTTC
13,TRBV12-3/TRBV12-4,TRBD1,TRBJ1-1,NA,CASSLDRVGEAFF,TGTGCCAGCAGTCTAGACAGGGTAGGTGAAGCTTTCTTT
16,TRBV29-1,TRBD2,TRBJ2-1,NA,CSGASGHSLSYNEQFF,TGCAGCGGAGCTAGCGGTCATAGTCTCTCCTACAATGAGCAGTTCTTC
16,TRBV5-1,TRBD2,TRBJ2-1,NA,CASSLAPGGSYNEQFF,TGCGCCAGCAGCTTGGCACCGGGAGGGTCCTACAATGAGCAGTTCTTC
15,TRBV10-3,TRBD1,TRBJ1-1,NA,CAISESDRRNTEAFF,TGTGCCATCAGTGAGTCGGACAGGAGGAACACTGAAGCTTTCTTT
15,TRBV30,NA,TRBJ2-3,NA,CAWSVQTGVTDTQYF,TGTGCCTGGAGTGTACAGACGGGAGTGACAGATACGCAGTATTTT
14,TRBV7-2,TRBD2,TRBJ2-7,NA,CASSLGLAGSEQYF,TGTGCCAGCAGCTTAGGACTAGCGGGTTCCGAGCAGTACTTC
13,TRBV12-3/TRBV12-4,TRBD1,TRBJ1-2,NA,CASSPRQGSGYTF,TGTGCCAGCAGTCCCCGACAGGGAAGTGGCTACACCTTC
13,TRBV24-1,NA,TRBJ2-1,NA,CATSQVPYNEQFF,TGTGCCACCAGTCAGGTACCCTACAATGAGCAGTTCTTC
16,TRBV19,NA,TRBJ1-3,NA,CASSPPGTQTGNTIYF,TGTGCCAGTAGCCCCCCCGGGACTCAGACTGGAAACACCATATATTTT
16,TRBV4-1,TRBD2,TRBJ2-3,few,CASSQDRSGRGDTQYF,TGCGCCAGCAGCCAAGATAGAAGCGGGAGGGGGGATACGCAGTATTTT
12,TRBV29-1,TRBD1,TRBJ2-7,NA,CSVLGQGVEQYF,TGCAGCGTTTTAGGACAGGGCGTCGAGCAGTACTTC
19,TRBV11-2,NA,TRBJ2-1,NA,CASSRRGTLGESSYNEQFF,TGTGCCAGCAGCCGGCGGGGCACCCTAGGGGAGAGCTCCTACAATGAGCAGTTCTTC
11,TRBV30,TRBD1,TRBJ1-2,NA,CATWTGAGYTF,TGTGCCACCTGGACAGGGGCAGGCTACACCTTC
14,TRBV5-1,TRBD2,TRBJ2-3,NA,CASSPGGGTDTQYF,TGCGCCAGCAGCCCGGGGGGGGGCACAGATACGCAGTATTTT
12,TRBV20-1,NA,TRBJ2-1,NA,CSASTPSALEFF,TGCAGTGCTAGTACTCCAAGTGCGTTAGAGTTCTTC
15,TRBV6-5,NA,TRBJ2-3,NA,CASSYSKVARDTQYF,TGTGCCAGCAGTTACTCGAAGGTAGCTAGAGATACGCAGTATTTT
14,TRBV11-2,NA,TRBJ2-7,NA,CASSLAQLPYEQYF,TGTGCCAGCAGCTTAGCACAGCTTCCCTACGAGCAGTACTTC
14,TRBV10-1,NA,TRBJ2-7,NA,CASRLQEASYEQYF,TGCGCCAGCAGGCTTCAAGAGGCCTCCTACGAGCAGTACTTC
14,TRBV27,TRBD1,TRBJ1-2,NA,CASSINRDRDGYTF,TGTGCCAGCAGTATAAACCGGGACAGGGACGGCTACACCTTC
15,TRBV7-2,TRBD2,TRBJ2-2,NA,CASSSGGGNTGELFF,TGTGCCAGCAGCTCCGGCGGGGGGAACACCGGGGAGCTGTTTTTT
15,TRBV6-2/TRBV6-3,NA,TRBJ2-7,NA,CASSYRDSFSYEQYF,TGTGCCAGCAGTTACCGGGACTCCTTCTCCTACGAGCAGTACTTC
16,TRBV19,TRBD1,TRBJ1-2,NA,CASSIRGQGKFYGYTF,TGTGCCAGTAGTATAAGGGGACAGGGAAAGTTCTATGGCTACACCTTC
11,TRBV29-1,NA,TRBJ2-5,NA,CSGHREETQYF,TGCAGCGGGCACAGGGAAGAGACCCAGTACTTC
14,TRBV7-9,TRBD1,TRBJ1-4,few,CASSRQGNNEKLFF,TGTGCCAGCAGCCGACAGGGGAATAATGAAAAACTGTTTTTT
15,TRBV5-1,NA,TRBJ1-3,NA,CASSLNFMDRNTIYF,TGCGCCAGCAGCTTAAACTTTATGGACAGAAACACCATATATTTT
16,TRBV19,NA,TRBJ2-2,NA,CASSIHGTANTGELFF,TGTGCCAGTAGTATCCACGGGACTGCTAACACCGGGGAGCTGTTTTTT
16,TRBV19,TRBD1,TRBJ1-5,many,CASSTGTGSSNQPQHF,TGTGCCAGTAGTACCGGGACAGGGTCCAGCAATCAGCCCCAGCATTTT
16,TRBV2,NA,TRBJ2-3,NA,CASSLQAWASTDTQYF,TGTGCCAGCAGCCTTCAGGCGTGGGCGAGCACAGATACGCAGTATTTT
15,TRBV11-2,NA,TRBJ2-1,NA,CASSSMLSSYNEQFF,TGTGCCAGCAGTTCAATGTTGAGCTCCTACAATGAGCAGTTCTTC
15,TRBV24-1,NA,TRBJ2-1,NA,CATSDVTGSYNEQFF,TGTGCCACCAGTGACGTGACAGGTTCCTACAATGAGCAGTTCTTC
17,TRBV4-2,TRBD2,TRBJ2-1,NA,CASSQERELAGVNEQFF,TGTGCCAGCAGCCAGGAGCGGGAACTAGCGGGAGTAAATGAGCAGTTCTTC
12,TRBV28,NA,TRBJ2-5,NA,CASSFFAETQYF,TGTGCCAGCAGTTTCTTCGCGGAAACCCAGTACTTC
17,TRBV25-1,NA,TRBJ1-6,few,CASSDALESSYNSPLHF,TGTGCCAGCAGTGATGCTTTGGAGAGCTCCTATAATTCACCCCTCCACTTT
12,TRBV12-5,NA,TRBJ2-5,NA,CASGRHRETQYF,TGTGCTAGTGGCCGTCACAGGGAGACCCAGTACTTC
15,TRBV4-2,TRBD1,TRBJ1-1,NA,CASSQGTGVDTEAFF,TGTGCCAGCAGCCAAGGGACAGGCGTTGACACTGAAGCTTTCTTT
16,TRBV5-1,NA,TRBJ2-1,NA,CASSFTGSSSYNEQFF,TGCGCCAGCAGCTTTACAGGGTCATCGTCCTACAATGAGCAGTTCTTC
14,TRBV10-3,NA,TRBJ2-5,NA,CAISETVPSGTQYF,TGTGCCATCAGTGAGACCGTCCCATCGGGGACCCAGTACTTC
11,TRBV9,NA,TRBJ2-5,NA,CASSAEETQYF,TGTGCCAGCAGCGCGGAAGAGACCCAGTACTTC
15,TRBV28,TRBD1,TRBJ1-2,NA,CASSLRDRVVHGYTF,TGTGCCAGCAGTTTAAGGGACAGGGTTGTACATGGCTACACCTTC
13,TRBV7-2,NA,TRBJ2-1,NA,CASSPYRDFEQFF,TGTGCCAGCAGCCCTTACAGGGATTTTGAGCAGTTCTTC
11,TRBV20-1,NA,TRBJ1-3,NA,CSARSGDTIYF,TGCAGTGCTAGGTCGGGGGACACCATATATTTT
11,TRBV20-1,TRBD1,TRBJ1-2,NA,CSARDRADYTF,TGCAGTGCTCGGGACAGGGCCGACTACACCTTC
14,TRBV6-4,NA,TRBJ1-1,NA,CASSDSGRREEAFF,TGTGCCAGCAGTGACTCGGGTAGGAGGGAAGAAGCTTTCTTT
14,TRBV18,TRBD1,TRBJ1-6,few,CASSPGQVGSPLHF,TGTGCCAGCTCTCCGGGACAGGTCGGGTCACCCCTCCACTTT
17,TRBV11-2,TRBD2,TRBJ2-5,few,CASSLDWRAGGGETQYF,TGTGCCAGCAGCTTAGATTGGCGAGCGGGAGGGGGGGAGACCCAGTACTTC
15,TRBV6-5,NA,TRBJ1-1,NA,CASKMTGLGGTEAFF,TGTGCCAGCAAAATGACAGGTCTCGGGGGGACTGAAGCTTTCTTT
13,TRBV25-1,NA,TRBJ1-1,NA,CASSTPRGSEAFF,TGTGCCAGCAGTACCCCCCGGGGGTCTGAAGCTTTCTTT
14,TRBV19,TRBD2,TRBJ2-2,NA,CASSSLAGSGELFF,TGTGCCAGTAGTTCACTAGCGGGATCCGGGGAGCTGTTTTTT